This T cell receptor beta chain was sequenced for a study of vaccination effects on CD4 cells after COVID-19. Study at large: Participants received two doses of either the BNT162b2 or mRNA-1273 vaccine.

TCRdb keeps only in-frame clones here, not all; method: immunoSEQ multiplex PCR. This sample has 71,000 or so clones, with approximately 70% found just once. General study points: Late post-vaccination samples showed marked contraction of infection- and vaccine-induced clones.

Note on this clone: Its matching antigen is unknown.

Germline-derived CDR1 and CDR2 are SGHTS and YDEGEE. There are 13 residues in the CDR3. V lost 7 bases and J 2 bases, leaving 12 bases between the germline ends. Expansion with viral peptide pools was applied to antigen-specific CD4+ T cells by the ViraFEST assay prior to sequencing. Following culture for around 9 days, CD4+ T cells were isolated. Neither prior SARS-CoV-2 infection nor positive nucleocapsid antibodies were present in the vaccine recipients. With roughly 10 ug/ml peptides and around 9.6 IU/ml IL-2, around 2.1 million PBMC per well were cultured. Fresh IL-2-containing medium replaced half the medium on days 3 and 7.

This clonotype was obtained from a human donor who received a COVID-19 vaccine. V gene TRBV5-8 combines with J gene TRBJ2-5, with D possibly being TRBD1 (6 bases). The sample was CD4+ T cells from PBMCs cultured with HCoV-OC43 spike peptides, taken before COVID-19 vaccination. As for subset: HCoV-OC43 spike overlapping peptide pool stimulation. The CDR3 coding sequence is TGTGCCAGCCCCCGAGACAGGCAAGAGACCCAGTACTTC. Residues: CASPRDRQETQYF.